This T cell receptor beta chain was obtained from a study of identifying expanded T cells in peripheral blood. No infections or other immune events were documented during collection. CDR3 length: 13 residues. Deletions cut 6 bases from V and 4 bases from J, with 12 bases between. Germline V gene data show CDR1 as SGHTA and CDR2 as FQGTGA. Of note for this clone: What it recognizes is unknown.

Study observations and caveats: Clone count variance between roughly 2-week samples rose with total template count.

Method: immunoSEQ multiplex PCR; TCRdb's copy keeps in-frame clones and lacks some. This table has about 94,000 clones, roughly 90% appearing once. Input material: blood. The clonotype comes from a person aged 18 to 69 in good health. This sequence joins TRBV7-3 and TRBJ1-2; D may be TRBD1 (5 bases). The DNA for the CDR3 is TGTGCCAGCAGTAACGGAGACAGCTATGGCTACACCTTC. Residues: CASSNGDSYGYTF. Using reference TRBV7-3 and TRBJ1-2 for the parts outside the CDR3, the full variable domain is GAGVSQTPSNKVTEKGKYVELRCDPISGHTALYWYRQSLGQGPEFLIYFQGTGAADDSGLPNDRFFAVRPEGSVSTLKIQRTERGDSAVYLCASSNGDSYGYTFGSGTRLTVV.